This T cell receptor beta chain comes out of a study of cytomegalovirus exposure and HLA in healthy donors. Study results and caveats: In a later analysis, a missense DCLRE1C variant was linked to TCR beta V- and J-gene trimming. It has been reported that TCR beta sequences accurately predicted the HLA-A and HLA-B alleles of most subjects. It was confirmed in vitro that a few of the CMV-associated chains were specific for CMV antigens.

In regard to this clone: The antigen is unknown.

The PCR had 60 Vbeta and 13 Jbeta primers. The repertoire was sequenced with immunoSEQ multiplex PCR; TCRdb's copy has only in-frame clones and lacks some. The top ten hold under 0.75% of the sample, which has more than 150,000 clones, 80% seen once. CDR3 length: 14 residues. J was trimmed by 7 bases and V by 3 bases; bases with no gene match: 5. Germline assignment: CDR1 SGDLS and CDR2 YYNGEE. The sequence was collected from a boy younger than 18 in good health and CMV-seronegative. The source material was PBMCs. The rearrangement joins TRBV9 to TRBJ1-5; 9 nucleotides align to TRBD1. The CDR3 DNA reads TGTGCCAGCAGCGGAGGACAGGGGATGCAGCCCCAGCATTTT. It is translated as CASSGGQGMQPQHF.